One and the same sample provided the 15 T cell receptor beta chains below, sequenced in a study of blood T cell repertoires in COVID-19. Sequencing was performed with immunoSEQ multiplex PCR; in TCRdb, only in-frame clones are kept and a portion is missing. The table includes some 180,000 clones, about 88% detected once. Sequencing was performed on peripheral blood. These receptors came from a man aged 50 to 60 with COVID-19, enrolled during active disease.

This chain connects TRBV4-1 to TRBJ1-1, with D unresolved. V was trimmed by 4 bases and J by 2 bases, leaving 17 bases between them. Germline CDR1 and CDR2: MGHRA and YSYEKL. This CDR3 comprises 16 residues. As DNA, the CDR3 is TGCGCCAGCAGCCCTGAGTCCGGTCTACTTAACACTGAAGCTTTCTTT. It encodes CASSPESGLLNTEAFF.

This chain joins TRBV5-5 and TRBJ2-6, with D possibly matching TRBD1 (7 bases). V gave up 4 bases and J gave up 0 bases, with 17 bases separating them. The CDR3 spans 18 residues. CDR1 is SGHKS and CDR2 is YYEKEE in the germline V gene (reference sequence). DNA of the CDR3: TGTGCCAGCAGCAGCCGCGGGACAGTGAGCTCTGGGGCCAACGTCCTGACTTTC. Residues: CASSSRGTVSSGANVLTF.

This clone was detected once. This chain uses TRBV19 with TRBJ1-6; tentative D call: TRBD1 (5 bases). V was clipped by 6 bases and J by 3 bases, with 9 bases between them. The CDR3 length is 14 residues. The germline V gene has CDR1 LNHDA and CDR2 SQIVND (reference sequence). CDR3: CASSDRLYNSPLHF. CDR3 DNA sequence: TGTGCCAGTAGCGACAGACTCTATAATTCACCCCTCCACTTT.

The chain has TRBV4-3 and TRBJ2-5, with TRBD2 identical over 10 bases. CDR1 is LGHNA and CDR2 is YSLEER in the germline V gene. The CDR3 sequence is 19 residues long. The trim removed 0 bases at V and 4 bases at J, leaving 14 bases unmatched. The CDR3 loop is CASSQDPPFTSGVTETQYF. Written as DNA, the CDR3 is TGCGCCAGCAGCCAAGACCCTCCCTTCACTAGCGGGGTGACAGAGACCCAGTACTTC.

The chain recombines TRBV7-9 with TRBJ2-7, with TRBD1 identical over 7 bases. The trim removed 1 base at V and 3 bases at J, leaving 6 bases unmatched. The CDR3 is 15 amino acids. Germline-derived CDR1 and CDR2 are SEHNR and FQNEAQ (reference sequence). The CDR3 loop is CASSLGQGIYYEQYF. Here the CDR3 DNA reads TGTGCCAGCAGCTTAGGACAGGGAATCTACTACGAGCAGTACTTC.

The gene calls are TRBV19 and TRBJ2-1; D possibly corresponds to TRBD2 (5 bases). Germline V gene lookup returns CDR1 LNHDA and CDR2 SQIVND (reference sequence). The CDR3 covers 14 residues. The V end was cut by 2 bases, the J end by 7 bases, with 12 bases between. The CDR3 DNA is TGTGCCAGTAGTATAAGCCGGGAAGGGAATGAGCAGTTCTTC. The encoded protein is CASSISREGNEQFF.

This chain links TRBV6-5 with TRBJ2-5; 7 positions agree with TRBD2. J gave up 5 bases and V 0 bases, and 9 bases lay outside the gene matches. From germline, CDR1 is MNHEY and CDR2 SVGAGI. The CDR3 extends over 16 amino acids. CDR3 protein: CASSYSLAGEVETQYF. The CDR3 nucleotides read TGTGCCAGCAGTTACTCTTTGGCGGGGGAGGTGGAGACCCAGTACTTC.

J is TRBJ2-7 and V is TRBV28, with 9 bases that match TRBD2. Losses at the gene ends were 10 bases for V and 3 bases for J; bases not matched to a gene: 10. This CDR3 has 14 amino acids. CDR1 and CDR2 (germline): MDHEN, SYDVKM. The CDR3 nucleotides read TGTGCCACCCTACCTAGCGGGGTATACTACGAGCAGTACTTC. Translation gives CATLPSGVYYEQYF.

V usage is TRBV30 and J usage is TRBJ2-5, with 16 bases that match TRBD2. The length of the CDR3 is 19 residues. The J segment lost 1 base and the V segment lost 0 bases, leaving 8 bases of the junction unmatched. Germline V CDR1 and CDR2: GTSNPN, SVGIG (reference sequence). The CDR3 region is CAWSVGTSGGASSQETQYF. CDR3 coding DNA: TGTGCCTGGAGTGTTGGGACTAGCGGGGGGGCCTCTTCCCAAGAGACCCAGTACTTC.

The chain couples TRBV6-2 or TRBV6-3 to TRBJ2-1, with 7 bases identical to TRBD2. The V gene's germline CDR1 is MNHEY and CDR2 SVGEGT. The CDR3 runs 13 residues. Unmatched junction bases numbered 5, after V lost 3 bases and J lost 9 bases. The chain's CDR3 is CASSYQTSLEQFF. The CDR3 region has the DNA TGTGCCAGCAGTTATCAGACTAGCCTTGAGCAGTTCTTC.

This chain links TRBV2 with TRBJ2-7; 7 bases line up with TRBD1. The CDR3 is 14 amino acids. V was clipped by 2 bases and J by 1 base; unmatched bases: 2. The germline V gene encodes CDR1 SNHLY and CDR2 FYNNEI. CDR3 DNA sequence: TGTGCCAGCAGTGAACGGACAGGATCCTACGAGCAGTACTTC. Protein sequence: CASSERTGSYEQYF.

The chain is built from TRBV28 and TRBJ1-4; TRBD1 matches at 12 bases. Germline CDR1 and CDR2: MDHEN and SYDVKM. The junction had 12 bases not matched to a gene; V was cut back by 7 bases and J by 3 bases. CDR3 size: 18 residues. CDR3 sequence (DNA): TGTGCCAGCATCTCTGGGACAGGGGGCGCCCGGGCTAATGAAAAACTGTTTTTT. It is translated as CASISGTGGARANEKLFF.

The CDR3, as DNA: TGTGCCAGCAGTTACGGGATCAAAGAGACCCAGTACTTC. It translates to CASSYGIKETQYF. The chain combines TRBV12-3 or TRBV12-4 with TRBJ2-5, with D possibly TRBD2 on 5 matching bases. This CDR3 is 13 amino acids long. With 4 bases removed from V and 3 bases from J, the gap between germline ends came to 9 bases.

The chain has TRBV27 and TRBJ1-5; a possible D gene is TRBD1 (6 bases). The CDR3 consists of 16 residues. Per the germline V gene, CDR1 is MNHEY and CDR2 is SMNVEV (reference sequence). V lost 2 bases and J lost 4, with 15 bases in between. This chain's CDR3 is CASSLLPGDPNQPQHF. The CDR3 nucleotides read TGTGCCAGCAGTTTACTTCCAGGGGATCCTAATCAGCCCCAGCATTTT.

This clone was recorded only once. The chain has TRBV5-1 and TRBJ1-3; D is possibly TRBD1 (6 bases). Trimming stripped 2 bases from V and 3 bases from J, with 9 bases between. The V gene's germline CDR1 is SGHRS and CDR2 YFSETQ. CDR3 size: 14 residues. CDR3 nucleotide sequence: TGCGCCAGCAGCTTACAGGGTGATGGAAACACCATATATTTT. This sequence encodes CASSLQGDGNTIYF.